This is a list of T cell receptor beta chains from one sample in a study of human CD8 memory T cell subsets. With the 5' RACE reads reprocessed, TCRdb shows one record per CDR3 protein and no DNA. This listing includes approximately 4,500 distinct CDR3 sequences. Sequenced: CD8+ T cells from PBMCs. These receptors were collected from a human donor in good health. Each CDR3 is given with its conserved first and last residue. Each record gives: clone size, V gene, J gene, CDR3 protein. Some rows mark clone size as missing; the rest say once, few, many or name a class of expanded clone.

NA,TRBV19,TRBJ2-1,CASSMITSGYNEQFF
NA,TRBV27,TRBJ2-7,CASTSRVSGGYEQYF
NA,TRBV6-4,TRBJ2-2,CASSDSGRGELFF
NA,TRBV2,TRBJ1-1,CATTAERQNTEAFF
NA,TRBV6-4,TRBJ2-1,CASSGGPDYNEQFF
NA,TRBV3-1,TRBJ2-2,CAGSKMDKSTGELFF
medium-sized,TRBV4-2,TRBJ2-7,CASSQDRGGAYEQYF
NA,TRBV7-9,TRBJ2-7,CASSLAGDHEQYF
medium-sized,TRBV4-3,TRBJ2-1,CASSQGTGNINEQFF
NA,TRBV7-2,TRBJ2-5,CASSFPPTQYF
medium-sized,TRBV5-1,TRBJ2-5,CASSLEGAPQETQYF
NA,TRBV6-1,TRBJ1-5,CASSEEAGNNQPQHF
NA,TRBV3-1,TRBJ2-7,CASSPSEGVVEQYF
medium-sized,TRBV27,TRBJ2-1,CASSFSLAGPGNEQFF
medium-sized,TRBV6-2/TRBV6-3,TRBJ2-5,CASSYSGAEETQYF
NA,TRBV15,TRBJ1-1,CATSSARGVDTEAFF
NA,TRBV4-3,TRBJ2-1,CASSQEEPGAYNEQFF
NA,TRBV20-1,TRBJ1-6,CSARTGTGDNSPLHF
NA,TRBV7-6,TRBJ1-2,CASSPPGTVPNYGYTF
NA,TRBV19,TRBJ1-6,CASSLNRGANSPLHF
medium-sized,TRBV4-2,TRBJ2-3,CASRASGGGPDTQYF
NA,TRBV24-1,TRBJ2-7,CATSDGGLAGVEQYF
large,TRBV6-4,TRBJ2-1,CASSLAGASNEQFF
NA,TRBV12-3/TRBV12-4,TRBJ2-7,CASSLSGRKYEQYF
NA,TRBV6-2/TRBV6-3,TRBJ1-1,CATFGPGRLNTEAFF
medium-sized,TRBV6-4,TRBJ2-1,CASSEEREGSNEQFF
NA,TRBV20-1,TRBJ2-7,CSATKSLDPSYEQYF
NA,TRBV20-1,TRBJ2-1,CSASLTGEPYNEQFF
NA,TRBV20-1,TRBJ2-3,CSARPGTGDADTQYF
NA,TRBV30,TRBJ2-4,CACSGLSPGRDIQYF
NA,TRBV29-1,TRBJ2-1,CSAPVAGGDYNEQFF
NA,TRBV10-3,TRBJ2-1,CAISTGTSDYNEQFF
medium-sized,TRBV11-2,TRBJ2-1,CASSLVASGRNEQFF
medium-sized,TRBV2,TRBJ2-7,CASSDGEFYEQYF
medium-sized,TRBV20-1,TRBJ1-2,CSAREAGREVGGYTF
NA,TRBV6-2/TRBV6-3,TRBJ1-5,CASSYSGDPYQPQHF
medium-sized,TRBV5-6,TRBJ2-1,CASSLPTHPIYNEQFF
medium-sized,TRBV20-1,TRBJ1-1,CSASSGGEVEAFF
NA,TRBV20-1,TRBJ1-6,CSANRGDVNSPLHF
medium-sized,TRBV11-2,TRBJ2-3,CASSTPTPGVLYF
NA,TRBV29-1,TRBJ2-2,CSVVGGAGELFF